The 19 T cell receptor beta chains below come from one sample, sequenced in a study of blood T cell repertoires in COVID-19. The assay was immunoSEQ multiplex PCR, and TCRdb's table has in-frame clones only and misses some. The table shows roughly 140,000 clones, with roughly 79% occurring only once. Material: peripheral blood. These receptors were collected from a human donor with acute or convalescent COVID-19. The donor label of this sample is uncertain.

The V gene is TRBV5-1, the J gene TRBJ1-1, with D perhaps TRBD1 (5 bases). From germline, CDR1 is SGHRS and CDR2 YFSETQ. The CDR3 contains 14 residues. The V end lost 3 bases, the J end lost 5 bases, and 14 bases lay between the germline ends. Here the CDR3 DNA reads TGCGCCAGCAGCTCTTCGGGGCGGGGGACTGAAGCTTTCTTT. Its protein is CASSSSGRGTEAFF.

J is TRBJ1-2 and V is TRBV6-6, with 8 bases lining up with TRBD1. This CDR3 has 14 residues. Germline loops: CDR1 MNHNY, CDR2 SVGAGI (reference sequence). The V segment lost 2 bases and the J segment 7 bases; nucleotides outside the gene matches: 6. For the CDR3, the DNA is TGTGCCAGCAGTTACACAGGGGGAGGGGGTGGCTACACCTTC. Its protein product is CASSYTGGGGGYTF.

V is TRBV6-4 and J is TRBJ2-3; 8 bases match TRBD2. Germline V CDR1 and CDR2: MRHNA, SNTAGT. The CDR3 has 17 residues. The ends lost 0 bases at V and 3 bases at J; junction bases unmatched: 8. The CDR3: CASSDSSVGGVTDTQYF. The CDR3 nucleotides are TGTGCCAGCAGTGACTCGAGTGTCGGGGGGGTGACAGATACGCAGTATTTT.

The chain employs TRBV7-9 and TRBJ1-1, with D unresolved. Germline V gene data show CDR1 as SEHNR and CDR2 as FQNEAQ (reference sequence). The V end was cut by 1 base, the J end by 11 bases, with 14 bases between. This CDR3 has 13 amino acids. The DNA for the CDR3 is TGTGCCAGCAGCTTAGAAGGTGGGCAGCGGGCTTTCTTT. Its translation: CASSLEGGQRAFF.

This clone was observed a handful of times. This rearrangement joins TRBV7-8 to TRBJ1-1; 7 bases agree with TRBD1. Germline V gives CDR1 SGHVS, CDR2 FQNEAQ. V shed 4 bases and J 1 base; nucleotides not matched to a gene: 9. The CDR3 covers 16 residues. CDR3 loop: CASSSPRQGWNTEAFF. The CDR3 nucleotides are TGTGCCAGCAGCTCCCCGCGACAGGGTTGGAACACTGAAGCTTTCTTT.

This chain links TRBV13 with TRBJ2-2; TRBD1 matches at 9 bases. This CDR3 region has 17 residues. The germline gives CDR1 PRHDT, CDR2 FYEKMQ (reference sequence). V lost 5 bases and J lost 2; bases outside the gene matches: 9. The CDR3 reads CASSPSTGGRNTGELFF. In nucleotides, the CDR3 is TGTGCCAGCAGCCCCTCTACAGGGGGCCGCAACACCGGGGAGCTGTTTTTT.

The gene calls are TRBV5-1 and TRBJ2-1, with D uncertain. Per the germline V gene, CDR1 is SGHRS and CDR2 is YFSETQ. CDR3 size: 16 residues. V was trimmed by 0 bases and J by 2 bases, leaving 12 bases between them. The CDR3 region is CASSLARGVTYNEQFF. In DNA form, the CDR3 reads TGCGCCAGCAGCTTGGCCCGAGGCGTTACCTACAATGAGCAGTTCTTC.

The chain combines TRBV27 with TRBJ2-1, with D possibly matching TRBD1 (7 bases). V dropped 8 bases and J dropped 9 bases, with 23 bases sitting between them. CDR1 is MNHEY and CDR2 is SMNVEV in the germline V gene (reference sequence). CDR3 size: 15 residues. The CDR3 region is CASGRDRPPGVEQFF. The CDR3 coding sequence is TGTGCCAGCGGCCGGGACAGACCCCCGGGAGTTGAGCAGTTCTTC.

This clone was counted once. The chain has TRBV10-2 and TRBJ2-1; the D gene is possibly TRBD1 (6 bases). CDR3 length: 16 amino acids. In germline, CDR1 is WSHSY, CDR2 SAAADI. V was trimmed by 3 bases and J by 6 bases, leaving 18 bases between them. CDR3 sequence (DNA): TGCGCCAGCAGTGATCAGGGGCAGTCGTTATCCAATGAGCAGTTCTTC. Its protein is CASSDQGQSLSNEQFF.

The chain joins TRBV6-6 to TRBJ1-2; D is perhaps TRBD1 (5 bases). V lost 6 bases and J lost 0, with 14 bases in between. The germline V gene has CDR1 MNHNY and CDR2 SVGAGI (reference sequence). The CDR3 is 15 residues long. CDR3 nucleotide sequence: TGTGCCAGCAGCCTAAGGGCAGGGACTAACTATGGCTACACCTTC. Translating it yields CASSLRAGTNYGYTF.

The chain employs TRBV6-5 and TRBJ1-4; TRBD1 matches 7 bases. This CDR3 is 13 amino acids long. Germline CDR1 and CDR2: MNHEY and SVGAGI. The trim removed 9 bases at V and 3 bases at J, leaving 4 bases unmatched. The CDR3 nucleotides read TGTGCCAGTTCGACAGGGCCTAATGAAAAACTGTTTTTT. This sequence encodes CASSTGPNEKLFF.

This clone was seen a few times. The V and J genes are TRBV18 and TRBJ1-5, with D possibly being TRBD1 (5 bases). Germline CDR1 reads KGHSH; CDR2 reads LQKENI. This CDR3 is built from 13 residues. V shed 6 bases and J shed 7 bases, with 13 bases lying between them. The CDR3 region has the DNA TGTGCCAGCTCGGACACCCCCGCGCAGCCCCAGCATTTT. Translated: CASSDTPAQPQHF.

The CDR3 loop is CASSLEGRGYGYTF. In DNA, the CDR3 is TGTGCCAGCAGCTTGGAGGGTCGGGGCTATGGCTACACCTTC. This chain links TRBV5-5 with TRBJ1-2; no definite D call. The ends were cut back, 0 bases at V and 4 bases at J, with 10 bases in the middle. The CDR3 extends over 14 amino acids. The germline gives CDR1 SGHKS, CDR2 YYEKEE (reference sequence).

The chain links TRBV5-6 to TRBJ1-6; 9 nucleotides align to TRBD1. V shed 0 bases and J 6 bases; nucleotides not matched to a gene: 1. Germline CDR1 and CDR2: SGHDT and YYEEEE. The CDR3 runs 15 residues. DNA of the CDR3: TGTGCCAGCAGCTTGGGGGACAGGGCTAATTCACCCCTCCACTTT. Translating it yields CASSLGDRANSPLHF. The entire variable domain, with the rest obtained from reference TRBV5-6 and TRBJ1-6, is as follows: DAGVTQSPTHLIKTRGQQVTLRCSPKSGHDTVSWYQQALGQGPQFIFQYYEEEERQRGNFPDRFSGHQFPNYSSELNVNALLLGDSALYLCASSLGDRANSPLHFGNGTRLTVT.

The V gene is TRBV10-2, the J gene TRBJ2-7, with TRBD2 matching 7 bases. Germline loops: CDR1 WSHSY, CDR2 SAAADI. J lost 3 bases, V lost 2 bases, and 4 bases had no gene match. The CDR3 is 14 residues long. CDR3 sequence (DNA): TGCGCCAGCAGTGAGGCGGGGGAGCTCTACGAGCAGTACGTC. This translates into CASSEAGELYEQYV.

The J gene is TRBJ1-2, the V gene TRBV6-1; the D is unclear. Germline-derived CDR1 and CDR2 are MNHNS and SASEGT. The CDR3 contains 15 residues. V was cut by 3 bases and J by 5 bases, with 16 bases left in between. DNA for the CDR3: TGTGCCAGCAGTGACGAGGCCCTCGGGAGTTATGGCTACACCTTC. It translates to CASSDEALGSYGYTF.

The CDR3: CASSPGVGWGEQFF. The CDR3 region has the DNA TGCGCCAGCAGCCCAGGGGTAGGGTGGGGTGAGCAGTTCTTC. The chain employs TRBV5-1 and TRBJ2-1; tentatively, D is TRBD1 (6 bases). Germline CDR1 SGHRS, CDR2 YFSETQ. Trimming shortened V by 4 bases and J by 9 bases, and 17 bases separated the two germline ends. This CDR3 contains 14 residues.

A few counts support this clone. The rearrangement joins TRBV5-1 to TRBJ1-2; TRBD1 aligns across 7 bases. CDR1 and CDR2 (germline): SGHRS, YFSETQ. The CDR3 runs to 13 residues. The V segment lost 4 bases and the J segment 8 bases; nucleotides outside the gene matches: 8. The CDR3 DNA reads as TGCGCCAGCAGCACGACAGGGAGTCAAGGCTACACCTTC. It codes for CASSTTGSQGYTF.

This clone was observed once. J is TRBJ1-4 and V is TRBV6-2 or TRBV6-3, with 9 bases that match TRBD1. CDR3 length equals 16 residues. Per the germline V gene, CDR1 is MNHEY and CDR2 is SVGEGT. V trimming: 2 bases; J trimming: 7 bases; junction bases outside the gene matches: 8. The CDR3 sequence: CASSYDGTGTSEKLFF. The CDR3 DNA reads TGTGCCAGCAGTTACGACGGGACAGGGACTTCTGAAAAACTGTTTTTT.